This T cell receptor beta chain was profiled in a study of cytomegalovirus exposure and HLA in healthy donors (dated by TCRdb to 2015 to 2018). In the study overall: An earlier analysis of a few hundred of the donors reported approximately 280 Gb of sequence data and some 110 million unique TCR beta sequences obtained from some 200 million T cells. An early release that covered 640 HLA-typed donors contained 300 to 350 gigabases of sequencing data and 85 million to 100 million unique TCR sequences. Of the 398 genotyped donors, 80% to 90% were placed in the genetic ancestry cluster associated with self-reported Caucasian donors. The study was designed to test whether signatures of past pathogen exposure could be identified by cataloging public T cell receptors. The study profiled the T cell repertoires of under 850 subjects by immunosequencing and related them to cytomegalovirus serostatus. A separate validation cohort of some 130 different subjects was used in addition to the approximately 670-subject first cohort. To predict cytomegalovirus infection status, the study combined high-throughput TCR immunosequencing, statistical association of individual TCRs with disease status, and machine learning. In a later analysis, previously published TCR beta repertoires from several hundred donors were re-analyzed and high-resolution HLA genotyping was added so that TCR occurrence patterns could be studied. Rather than drawing on any new phenotypic data, the later analysis identified candidate immune exposures from TCR beta sequences and the way those sequences occurred across donors. An earlier analysis of around 540 of the donors applied high-throughput TCR beta sequencing to assess whether each TCR beta V gene segment acted as functional or pseudogenic. Donor age, sex, ethnicity and CMV serostatus were compiled alongside the repertoire data. In a later genetic analysis, genome-wide SNP genotypes for about 65% of the roughly 700 donors were used, and that subset was treated as a discovery cohort. Every discovery cohort repertoire had been produced on one sequencing platform. Both class I and class II loci were covered by HLA typing, at four-digit resolution. Typing coverage varied by locus: roughly 629-640 donors for A, B, C, DRB1 and DQB1; about 520 for DQA1; over 600 for DPA1; roughly 450 for DPB1. About five DR-DQ haplotypes were handled as single units for association and clustering because linkage in the cohort was strong. On average, around 240,000 unique TCR beta nucleotide sequences were sequenced per donor among about 400 genotyped donors of the cohort, with 15% to 20% of those sequences being non-productive. The paper as a whole reports these results and caveats: Specific HLA alleles were associated with over 15,000 TCR beta sequences at a false discovery rate of 0.05 in a later analysis. A later analysis found that most CMV-associated TCR beta chains appeared HLA-restricted, with HLA associations seemingly driven largely by CMV exposure. Roughly uniform sequencing depth across donors was assumed in presence/absence analyses, although this assumption may not hold. The classifier was reported to diagnose cytomegalovirus status with high specificity and sensitivity in both the original cohort and the validation cohort. When HLA alleles, especially DR and DQ, strongly co-occurred, TCR associations were difficult to assign to individual alleles. Immune exposure information for the cohort was limited to CMV serostatus. Because HLA typing was unavailable for some donors at each locus, only the typed subset was used in association tests. The authors suggested that the approach could potentially be extended to other disease states and immunological phenotypes. A total of 150 or so TCR beta chains were listed by the study as associated with cytomegalovirus. According to a later analysis, parvovirus B19, influenza, CMV and Epstein-Barr virus appeared linked to several top co-occurrence clusters. A further reported finding was that TCR beta sequences accurately predicted the HLA-A and HLA-B alleles for most subjects in the first cohort. The 87-base-pair reads could not distinguish some IMGT-functional V segments, including TRBV6-2 and TRBV6-3, so those segments were excluded. In a later analysis, HLA-associated TCR beta chains showed more clonal expansion and lower generation probabilities than non-associated chains that were equally common. An earlier analysis of around 500 of the donors showed that most TCR beta V segments appeared in productive rearrangements either about 87% or about 30% of the time, which broadly matched IMGT annotations. In a later analysis, TCR association rates were found to vary across HLA loci, with the most associated TCRs seen for DRB1 alleles and the fewest for HLA-C alleles. An association between a missense DCLRE1C variant and V-gene and J-gene trimming of TCR beta chains was found in a later genetic analysis and replicated in an independent cohort. Most TCR sequences were seen in very few donors, while some public TCRs were found in many individuals. A later genetic analysis reported fewer N-insertions in productive TCRs among donors in an Asian-associated ancestry cluster than the roughly 620-donor mean. Correlated functional status among segregating V segments might reflect linkage disequilibrium, but an unknown experimental factor could not be ruled out. A cluster of highly shared sequence variants was judged likely to represent a technical artifact of the sequencing pipeline. In vitro tests confirmed that three of the cytomegalovirus-associated TCR beta chains recognize cytomegalovirus antigens. Only TCR beta chains were sequenced in this cohort, and the absence of alpha or paired-chain data limited detectable features. Because counts were too low, some 17 rarely observed V segments, including chromosome 9 orphons, were left out of the earlier analysis of 587 of the donors.

This clone has only one observation. Its antigen is currently not known. No base quality information exists; no much larger clone differs at one position. Libraries were constructed by the immunoSEQ multiplex PCR assay. For the multiplex PCR, a mixture combining 60 forward primers for TCR Vbeta segments and 13 reverse primers for TCR Jbeta segments was used. The CDR3 region of rearranged TCR beta genes was amplified from genomic DNA by a multiplex PCR assay. Amplified TCR beta libraries were sequenced as 87-base-pair reads on the Illumina HiSeq System. Per the original workflow: A later analysis counted about 82 million unique TCR beta chains across the 500 to 850 repertoires, and some 11 million of these chains were shared by at least two donors. A nearest-neighbor algorithm error-corrected the raw reads and collapsed the reads into unique sequences, merging closely related sequences to remove PCR and sequencing errors. To assign V, D and J gene segments, CDR3 sequences were aligned to IMGT reference sequences. For a sequence to be retained, at least a six-nucleotide match to both a V gene segment and a J gene segment was required. Rearrangements were called productive when the CDR3 lacked stop codons and stayed in frame with V and J; all others were non-productive. Following IMGT convention, CDR3 was defined as the stretch from the second conserved V-encoded cysteine up to the conserved J-encoded phenylalanine. The earlier analysis of 550 to 650 of the donors excluded any sequence lacking an unambiguous match to a single V gene segment. In an earlier analysis of approximately 590 of the donors, V segments were called functional above 56.7% productive rearrangements and were called segregating when the between-donor standard deviation exceeded 5%. A statistical classification framework was built to diagnose cytomegalovirus status from the catalog of TCR beta chain sequences. In a later analysis, TCR nucleotide sequences were compared against IMGT/GENE-DB human TR gene sequences so that V and J genes could be assigned. Using the TCRdist pipeline, a later analysis assigned CDR3 sequences along with most-parsimonious VDJ recombination scenarios. In a later analysis, each TCR beta chain was defined by its CDR3 amino acid sequence together with its V-gene family, and reads lacking a unique V-gene family were excluded. A later analysis removed roughly 590 highly shared, low-generation-probability nucleotide sequences to deal with suspected cross-contamination and a sequencing artifact. For each public chain, a later analysis derived a clonal expansion index from normalized ranks of inferred template counts within each repertoire. In a later analysis, generation probabilities were computed with a VDJ recombination model fitted to out-of-frame rearrangements, and the resulting probabilities were checked against IGoR. In a later analysis, TCR-TCR, TCR-HLA and TCR-CMV co-occurrence was scored with hypergeometric tests, and a repertoire-size bias correction was applied to TCR pairs. False discovery rates were estimated in a later analysis by permuting HLA or CMV assignments 20 times. In a later analysis, co-occurring TCRs were grouped using DBSCAN, with TCRdist sequence similarity added in when clustering inside HLA-allele-positive subsets. Repertoires with fewer than 30,000 or more than 120,000 public chains, plus five repertoires with anomalous nucleotide sharing, were excluded from co-occurrence clustering. TCRdb took over this immuneACCESS table, retaining in-frame rearrangements with V and J assigned. Such tables are incomplete; in checked studies, under half of the missing clones stem from an unresolved V gene, and the remainder is unexplained. Clone size and the V and J calls come from that table; the DNA yielded D and trimming. For this sample there are 150,000 or so clones; roughly 80% appear just once. The ten largest account for around an eighth of the sample.

From a lookup of the germline V gene (reference sequence), CDR1 and CDR2 are GTSNPN and SVGIG. From cysteine to phenylalanine, the CDR3 is 14 amino acids long. Kept here is only the CDR3 DNA, which spans 42 bases and is read in frame from base 1. The cohort comprised 666 healthy bone marrow donors. At the time of sampling, every cohort member was nominally healthy, though immune exposures that went unrecorded were likely present. The donor tested CMV seropositive, placing the donor among the 289 seropositive members of the cohort. Each donor provided a peripheral blood sample, and peripheral blood mononuclear cells were used for TCR beta sequencing. The Qiagen DNeasy Blood Extraction Kit was used to extract genomic DNA from the blood cell samples.

The chain was built from TRBV30 and TRBJ2-1, and 7 bases in between align with TRBD1. Sequencing used PBMCs. The sequence came from a man aged 35-49 years in good health and CMV-seropositive. In nucleotide form, the sequence is TGTGCGTTCATAGGGGGCCGATCCTACAATGAGCAGTTCTTC. This is translated as CAFIGGRSYNEQFF.